This T cell receptor (beta chain) was recorded in a study of OX40 agonist ivuxolimab in advanced cancers. The study, taken as a whole, reports: Researchers report that CD8+ T cells had, on average, more expanded clones than CD4+.

The germline V gene has CDR1 SGHDN and CDR2 FVKESK. V lost 3 bases and J lost 3, with 6 bases in between. CDR3 size: 12 residues. Sequencing was performed with immunoSEQ multiplex PCR; in TCRdb, only in-frame clones are kept and a portion is missing. Among 30,000 to 40,000 clones, about 92% were seen once, and the ten largest hold 26%. A note on this clone: Its target is unknown.

This clonotype was sampled from an adult with an advanced solid tumor such as melanoma, head and neck, liver or kidney cancer. The J gene is TRBJ2-7, the V gene TRBV14; D uncertain. Here the sequenced sample was CD4+ or CD8+ T cells sorted from blood, taken in a trial of the OX40 agonist ivuxolimab. CDR3 sequence reads: CASSHDIYEQYF. CDR3 in DNA: TGTGCCAGCAGCCATGACATCTACGAGCAGTACTTC.